This T cell receptor (beta chain) is from a study of draining lymph node invasion in breast cancer (dated by TCRdb to the early 2020s). Concerning the study at large: Nodal metastasis was diagnosed by histology and cytokeratin immunohistochemistry and confirmed by EpCAM/CD45 flow cytometry. Across breast cancer tissues, a separate targeted assay used bulk TCR-beta CDR3 sequencing to compare sorted memory regulatory T cells with memory conventional CD4 T cells. From each patient, matched non-invaded and tumor-invaded tumor-draining lymph nodes and the primary tumor were collected, and both Treg and Tconv subsets were profiled. The separate targeted TCR sequencing covered lymph nodes from five or six patients, with primary tumors sequenced for three of those patients. What the research found in general, with its limitations: Within each tissue, roughly 13-22% of Treg TCRs were also found among Tconvs, a result interpreted as suggesting peripheral Treg induction. Across all tissues in the targeted TCR-seq data, Tregs appeared to be more clonally expanded than Tconvs, and both subsets showed lower diversity in tumor than in lymph nodes. The data could not resolve whether Treg conversion took place in a given organ or whether converted Tregs recirculated between nodes and tumor. TCRs shared between Treg and Tconv subsets were regarded as suggestive, but not proof, of a common clonal origin. Tracking of the top-100 tumor clones could be carried out in just a couple of patients. Detection of some of the top 100 tumor clones in both invaded and non-invaded nodes suggests recirculation between tumor and draining nodes.

About this clonotype itself: Its antigen remains unidentified. No per-base quality is available; no much larger clone lies one base away.

The library was obtained by bulk RNA-seq. The instrument given in TCRdb is Illumina HiSeq 2500. The study's processing was this. In the separate targeted TCR-seq dataset, CDR3 sequences were extracted from raw reads and quantified using MiXCR version 2.1.5 with default parameters. In the separate targeted TCR-seq dataset, TCR-beta clones were defined by the combination of V gene, J gene and CDR3 sequence. In the separate targeted TCR-seq dataset, clones with fewer than three counts were first removed, after which only the 90% most strongly expressed clones per sample were kept. The separate targeted TCR-seq dataset calculated Treg-Tconv overlap for each tissue as the number of shared clones divided by the total number of Treg clones, multiplied by 100. TCRdb ran its own pipeline on the public reads, namely fastp trimming at Q25 and MiXCR clone calling, and kept in-frame beta chains. Duplicate CDR3 protein sequences are folded into a single record with the most common DNA and genes. These V and J calls rely on TCRdb rather than the paper's analysis. In this sample the table shows more than 3,000 distinct CDR3 sequences, about three quarters of which occur a single time. The ten largest account for around 1.9% of the sample.

For memory conventional CD4 T cells, the sort was based on CD4+ CD45RA- CD25- cells. Tumor-draining lymph nodes were classified as non-invaded or invaded according to absence or presence of metastatic tumor cells. Before staining and sorting, a Miltenyi Pan T Cell isolation kit was used to pre-enrich the T cells. Immunohistochemistry for estrogen receptor, progesterone receptor, HER2 and Ki-67 was used to characterize primary tumors. Fresh surgical tissue was processed within a few hours after surgery by cutting into small fragments. The tissue fragments were enzymatically digested with Liberase TL plus DNase for 20 minutes and then passed through a 40-micrometer strainer. After DAPI live/dead staining, cells were sorted on a BD FACS Aria II at about 98-99% purity. Sorted cells were lysed in TCL buffer and RNA was purified with a Norgen Single Cell RNA purification kit including DNase treatment.

Inclusive of the bounding cysteine and phenylalanine, the CDR3 is 14 residues long. Just the 42-base CDR3 DNA is kept, in frame starting at base 1. V lost 6 bases and J lost 4 bases; the stretch between them is 15 bases long. The V and J segments used are TRBV12-3 or TRBV12-4 and TRBJ1-1; the D gene remains uncertain. The sequenced sample was sorted memory CD4+ effector T cells from a lymph node. The cell subset or site label, as the study defines it: CD45RA-negative sorted CD4+ T cells (memory Tconv or effector/memory Treg). This TCR was sampled from a female donor with luminal breast cancer. The CDR3 region has the sequence CASSLGGHGTEAFF. DNA sequence: TGTGCCAGCAGCCTGGGAGGCCATGGCACTGAAGCTTTCTTT.